Listed below are T cell receptor beta chains from one sample, sequenced in a study of T cell repertoires in cytomegalovirus infection. TCRdb re-called the reads with MiXCR, one entry per CDR3 protein. The sample yields some 480,000 distinct CDR3 sequences, 30% to 40% seen once. Their antigen targets remain unknown. The sample here was cultured PBMCs, taken from culture after CMV antigen stimulation. The receptors come from a human donor in good health (CMV status not recorded). Some clones in this sample may be carry-over from other donors' samples. The CDR3 runs from the conserved cysteine through the conserved F or W. The D gene is left open where the match is weak. Size is stated for part of the rows, as once, few or many counts, or as a class when the clone is expanded.

j_call v_call clone_size d_call cdr3_nt cdr3_aa
TRBJ2-3 TRBV27 - - TGTGCCAGCAGTCCCAGGGCAGGGGCAGGGTCAGATACGCAGTATTTT CASSPRAGAGSDTQYF
TRBJ2-5 TRBV7-2 - - TGTGCCAGCTTGGACTGGTCCGGTGGGGAGACCCAGTACTTC CASLDWSGGETQYF
TRBJ2-5 TRBV29-1 - - TGCAGCGGGGGGGCACGGGAGACCCAGTACTTC CSGGARETQYF
TRBJ1-1 TRBV11-2 few - TGTGCCAGCAGCTTACGGGGGCGGATACCCGAAGCTTTCTTT CASSLRGRIPEAFF
TRBJ2-3 TRBV15 - - TGTGCCACCAGCAGGGGCATAGCGTCAGATACGCAGTATTTT CATSRGIASDTQYF
TRBJ2-1 TRBV28 - - TGTGCCAGCAGCGTAAGGGCACTAGCCGATGAGCAGTTCTTC CASSVRALADEQFF
TRBJ1-1 TRBV28 - - TGTGCCAGCAGTTTTGTTTTTTTAGGAGAGACTTTCTTT CASSFVFLGETFF
TRBJ2-2 TRBV4-3 - - TGCGCCAGCAGCCAAGGGGGCGGGTCCCTTGCCGGGGAGCTGTTTTTT CASSQGGGSLAGELFF
TRBJ2-6 TRBV7-2 many - TGTGCCAGCAGCTGGGGACTCTCCTCTGGGGCCAACGTCCTGACTTTC CASSWGLSSGANVLTF
TRBJ2-3 TRBV12-3/TRBV12-4 once TRBD2 TGTGCCAGCAGGTCTAGCGGGTATACGCAGTATTTT CASRSSGYTQYF
TRBJ1-2 TRBV12-3/TRBV12-4 - - TGTGCCAGCCATGGACAGAAGGGGACGCATGGCTACACCTTC CASHGQKGTHGYTF
TRBJ2-1 TRBV10-3 once - TGTGCCATGCGAAACTTTACCAATGAGCAGTTCTTC CAMRNFTNEQFF
TRBJ1-3 TRBV6-2/TRBV6-3 few - TGTGCCAGCAGTGTCCGGACCCTCCACGCTGGAAACACCATATATTTT CASSVRTLHAGNTIYF
TRBJ2-1 TRBV6-5 - - TGTGCCAGCAGCCCACCTTCTGGGGATCAGTTCTTC CASSPPSGDQFF
TRBJ1-1 TRBV7-9 many TRBD1 TGTGCCAGCAGCCCGCGAACAGGGGTGGGATCATACACTGAAGCTTTCTTT CASSPRTGVGSYTEAFF
TRBJ2-3 TRBV12-3/TRBV12-4 few - TGTGCCAGCAGTTTACAGCGGTCTAGCACAGATACGCAGTATTTT CASSLQRSSTDTQYF